The 3 T cell receptor beta chains below come from one sample, sequenced in a study of blood T cell repertoires in COVID-19. Libraries were prepared by immunoSEQ multiplex PCR; TCRdb keeps only in-frame clonotypes and omits some of them. The profile shows 70,000 or so clones, roughly 80% of them singletons. Specimen: peripheral blood. These receptors all come from a man in his sixties with COVID-19, enrolled during active disease.

V and J are TRBV19 and TRBJ2-6; D gene unclear. The CDR3 is 16 amino acids. Trimming took 5 bases from V and 0 from J, leaving 11 bases between them. CDR1 is LNHDA and CDR2 is SQIVND in the germline V gene (reference sequence). The CDR3 sequence is CASSSPIHSGANVLTF. The CDR3 nucleotides are TGTGCCAGTAGTTCCCCCATACACTCTGGGGCCAACGTCCTGACTTTC.

J is TRBJ2-5 and V is TRBV12-3 or TRBV12-4; the D gene is possibly TRBD1 (5 bases). The CDR3 has 13 amino acids. V was shortened by 5 bases and J by 2 bases, with 9 bases between the two germline ends. The CDR3 loop is CASSRTPQETQYF. The CDR3 DNA reads TGTGCCAGCAGTCGGACACCTCAAGAGACCCAGTACTTC.

V usage is TRBV15 and J usage is TRBJ1-2; D perhaps matches TRBD1 (5 bases). Germline lookup yields CDR1 LNHNV and CDR2 YYDKDF (reference sequence). V lost 2 bases, J lost 9 bases, and 10 bases lay in between. There are 12 residues in the CDR3. The CDR3 sequence: CATSRQGDRYTF. The CDR3 DNA reads as TGTGCCACCAGCAGACAGGGTGATCGCTACACCTTC.